This is a list of T cell receptor beta chains from one sample in a study of blood T cell repertoires in COVID-19. Clones were read by immunoSEQ multiplex PCR, and TCRdb kept only the in-frame ones, dropping some. The table lists about 290,000 clones, 89% of them singletons. The source material was peripheral blood. These TCRs come from a woman in her twenties or thirties with COVID-19, enrolled during active disease. Both conserved end residues are part of each CDR3. The order of the fields is V gene, J gene, CDR3 length, clone size, D gene, CDR3 DNA, CDR3 protein. D genes are given only for firm matches. Clone size is given for some rows only: seen once, a few or many times, or a class if the clone is expanded.

TRBV6-4	TRBJ1-1	13	.	.	TGTGCCAGCAGTCCCGAACCGCGGGCTGAAGCTTTCTTT	CASSPEPRAEAFF
TRBV6-5	TRBJ2-5	15	.	TRBD1	TGTGCCAGCAGGGGAGGGACAGGGCTGTTAGAGACCCAGTACTTC	CASRGGTGLLETQYF
TRBV9	TRBJ2-5	14	.	.	TGTGCCAGCAGCGTGGCGGGGTCGGTAAAGACCCAGTACTTC	CASSVAGSVKTQYF
TRBV19	TRBJ1-2	16	few	.	TGTGCCAGTAGTATAGACCGGACAGCCTCTAACTATGGCTACACCTTC	CASSIDRTASNYGYTF
TRBV2	TRBJ2-7	15	.	.	TGTGCCAGCAGTGAGTACGAAACGTCGGTCTACGAGCAGTACTTC	CASSEYETSVYEQYF
TRBV5-1	TRBJ2-3	15	once	.	TGCGCCAGCAGCTTGCGAAAAGCCCCCACGAATACGCAGTATTTT	CASSLRKAPTNTQYF
TRBV5-6	TRBJ2-2	17	.	.	TGTGCCAGCAGCTTGCGAGTGACGGGGTCGAACACCGGGGAGCTGTTTTTT	CASSLRVTGSNTGELFF
TRBV7-8	TRBJ1-2	15	.	.	TGTGCCAGCAGCTTACCCCATCGGGGGGAAAATGGCTACACCTTC	CASSLPHRGENGYTF
TRBV30	TRBJ2-1	12	.	.	TGTGCCTGGCGGAGCTCCTACAATGAGCAGTTCTTC	CAWRSSYNEQFF
TRBV18	TRBJ2-4	12	.	TRBD2	TGTGCCAGCTCACCACTAGCGGGGGGACAGTACTTC	CASSPLAGGQYF
TRBV19	TRBJ2-2	14	.	.	TGTGCCAGTAGTATAGTGGCAGGGGCTGGGGAGCTGTTTTTT	CASSIVAGAGELFF
TRBV18	TRBJ1-2	14	few	TRBD1	TGTGCCAGCTCACGTCTCGACAGGGGGCAAGGCTACACCTTC	CASSRLDRGQGYTF
TRBV6-1	TRBJ2-2	18	once	TRBD1	TGTGCCAGCAGTGAACCGATTCGACAGGGACATAACACCGGGGAGCTGTTTTTT	CASSEPIRQGHNTGELFF
TRBV6-2/TRBV6-3	TRBJ2-7	14	.	.	TGTGCCAGCAGTCATTACAGGGACCCCTACGAGCAGTACTTC	CASSHYRDPYEQYF
TRBV18	TRBJ2-2	15	.	.	TGTGCCAGCTCACGGGGGGGCGCGAACACCGGGGAGCTGTTTTTT	CASSRGGANTGELFF
TRBV6-6	TRBJ1-2	20	.	TRBD1	TGTGCCAGCAGCACGGGCGTGACAGGGGGCGCCCGCGGGGTTAACTATGGCTACACCTTC	CASSTGVTGGARGVNYGYTF
TRBV4-1	TRBJ2-4	17	.	TRBD1	TGCGCCAGCAGCCAAAGCCCTAGGACAGGGGTTGAAAACATTCAGTACTTC	CASSQSPRTGVENIQYF
TRBV7-9	TRBJ1-2	16	.	TRBD1	TGTGCCAGCAGACCACCACAGGGGATTAAAAACTATGGCTACACCTTC	CASRPPQGIKNYGYTF
TRBV4-2	TRBJ1-6	13	.	.	TGTGCCAGCAGCCAGGCTTATAATTCACCCCTCCACTTT	CASSQAYNSPLHF
TRBV7-6	TRBJ1-2	11	.	.	TGTGCCAGCAGCTTCGGGGAGGGCTACACCTTC	CASSFGEGYTF
TRBV6-5	TRBJ1-4	15	once	TRBD1	TGTGCCATCTATCGCCCGGGGACAGCGAATGAAAAACTGTTTTTT	CAIYRPGTANEKLFF
TRBV27	TRBJ1-6	15	many	TRBD1	TGTGCCAGCAGTTTATCGACAGGGGCTAATTCACCCCTCCACTTT	CASSLSTGANSPLHF
TRBV11-3	TRBJ2-2	15	.	TRBD1	TGTGCCAGCAGCTTAGGACAGGGTAACCCCGGGGAGCTGTTTTTT	CASSLGQGNPGELFF
TRBV12-3/TRBV12-4	TRBJ1-3	13	.	.	TGTGCCAGCAGTTTGGGGGCTAGGAACACCATATATTTT	CASSLGARNTIYF
TRBV5-8	TRBJ2-1	14	few	TRBD1	TGTGCCAGCAGCTTGGGGACAGGGTTCGATGAGCAGTTCTTC	CASSLGTGFDEQFF
TRBV5-6	TRBJ2-7	14	.	TRBD1	TGTGCCAGCAGCCCCGGACAGGGAAGTGGGGAGCAGTACTTC	CASSPGQGSGEQYF
TRBV6-5	TRBJ1-5	14	once	TRBD1	TGTGCCAGCATTGGACAGGTCGGTCGTCAGCCCCAGCATTTT	CASIGQVGRQPQHF
TRBV2	TRBJ1-2	13	.	.	TGTGCCAGCAGTGAACCGGGGATCTATGGCTACACCTTC	CASSEPGIYGYTF
TRBV30	TRBJ2-1	15	.	TRBD1	TGTGCCTGGGGTACCGGGACAGGCCTCTACAATGAGCAGTTCTTC	CAWGTGTGLYNEQFF
TRBV15	TRBJ2-3	14	.	.	TGTGCCACCAGCGTCAGGGGAGCCACAGATACGCAGTATTTT	CATSVRGATDTQYF
TRBV10-3	TRBJ2-3	16	few	TRBD2	TGTGCCATCAGTGAGCTTAGTAGCGGGGCCACAGATACGCAGTATTTT	CAISELSSGATDTQYF
TRBV3-1/TRBV3-2	TRBJ2-5	17	.	TRBD1	TGTGCCAGCAGCCAAGATGCGTCCAACAGGGGCTGGGAGACCCAGTACTTC	CASSQDASNRGWETQYF
TRBV7-8	TRBJ2-7	15	.	.	TGTGCCAGCAGCCCATCCCTAGCCAACCTAGGCGAGCAGTACTTC	CASSPSLANLGEQYF
TRBV11-2	TRBJ2-7	14	.	TRBD2	TGTGCCAGCAGCTTACAGCGGGGGGGCTACGAGCAGTACTTC	CASSLQRGGYEQYF
TRBV5-1	TRBJ1-1	14	.	.	TGCGCCAGCAGCTTGGGATCGTACTGGACTGAAGCTTTCTTT	CASSLGSYWTEAFF
TRBV9	TRBJ1-5	15	once	.	TGTGCCAGCAGCGGGGGAGGTGGGACGGATCAGCCCCAGCATTTT	CASSGGGGTDQPQHF
TRBV29-1	TRBJ2-3	13	.	TRBD1	TGCAGCGTTGCCGGGACAGTCACAGATACGCAGTATTTT	CSVAGTVTDTQYF
TRBV24-1	TRBJ1-2	13	.	.	TGTGCCGCCGGAAAAACAGGGTTCAGTGGCTACACCTTC	CAAGKTGFSGYTF
TRBV30	TRBJ1-6	13	.	.	TGTGCCTGGTCGGGGTTCTATAATTCACCCCTCCACTTT	CAWSGFYNSPLHF
TRBV3-1/TRBV3-2	TRBJ2-1	14	.	.	TGTGCCAGCAGCCAAGATAGACTGACGGGGTTTCAGTTCTTC	CASSQDRLTGFQFF
TRBV7-9	TRBJ2-1	16	.	.	TGTGCCAGCAGCCCCCGAACTAGCCCGTCCTACAATGAGCAGTTCTTC	CASSPRTSPSYNEQFF
TRBV19	TRBJ1-1	15	once	.	TGTGCCAGTAGTATAGGCGGAGCAGGGAAATTTGCAGCTTTCTTT	CASSIGGAGKFAAFF
TRBV11-2	TRBJ2-7	14	.	.	TGTGCCAGCAGCCGATACGGTAGCAGGGCCGAGCAGTACTTC	CASSRYGSRAEQYF